The TCR beta chain under discussion was sequenced for a study of blood T cell repertoires in COVID-19. Study as a whole: From the United States, Italy and Spain came samples of acute and convalescent COVID-19. The analysed material was cDNA or gDNA that came from T cells, B-cell-depleted T cells, or PBMCs.

Germline assignment: CDR1 MNHNY and CDR2 SVGAGI (reference sequence). This CDR3 has 12 residues. V lost 10 bases and J lost 1, with 10 bases in between. Assay: immunoSEQ multiplex PCR; the TCRdb copy retains only in-frame clones and omits some. The sample has about 190,000 clones, roughly 80% seen once. The genes are TRBV6-6 and TRBJ1-1, with D unresolved. Sequencing input: peripheral blood. This receptor was taken from a middle-aged man who had recovered from COVID-19. The CDR3 here is CATRTENTEAFF. The CDR3, as DNA: TGTGCCACCAGGACTGAGAACACTGAAGCTTTCTTT.